The source of this T cell receptor beta chain is a study of T-cell memory formation after mild COVID-19. TCRdb re-analysed the 5' RACE reads in MiXCR, keeping a single row per CDR3 protein. This table has around 430,000 distinct CDR3 sequences, roughly 15% appearing once. This clonotype was counted between two and nine times. Antigen specificity is unknown. The CDR3 consists of 14 residues. Unmatched junction bases numbered 5, after V lost 5 bases and J lost 0 bases. Germline values: CDR1 DFQATT, CDR2 SNEGSKA (reference sequence). Whole-study results and caveats: A second wave expanding day 15 to 37 was CD4+-biased; contracting clones were balanced.

Sequencing used PBMCs or a T cell subset sorted from them (not recorded which). The chain combines TRBV20-1 with TRBJ2-5, with 8 bases fitting TRBD2. This clonotype was sampled from a man between 18 and 35 years old who had mild COVID-19 (a few samples of this study predate the infection). Cell type and time point are not known. The CDR3 DNA sequence: TGCAGTGCTCATAGCGGGGCGTACCAAGAGACCCAGTACTTC. Encoded protein: CSAHSGAYQETQYF.